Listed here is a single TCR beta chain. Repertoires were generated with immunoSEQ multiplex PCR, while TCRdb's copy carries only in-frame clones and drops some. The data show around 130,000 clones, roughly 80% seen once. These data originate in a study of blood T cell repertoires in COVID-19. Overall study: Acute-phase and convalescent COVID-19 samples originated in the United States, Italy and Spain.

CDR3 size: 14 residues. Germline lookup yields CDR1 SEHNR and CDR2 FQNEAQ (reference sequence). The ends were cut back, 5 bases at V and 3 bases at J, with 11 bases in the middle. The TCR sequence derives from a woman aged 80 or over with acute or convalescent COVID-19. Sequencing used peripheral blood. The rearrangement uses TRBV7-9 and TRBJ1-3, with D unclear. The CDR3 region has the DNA TGTGCCAGCAGCATTACCCCCGGTGGAAACACCATATATTTT. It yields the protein CASSITPGGNTIYF.